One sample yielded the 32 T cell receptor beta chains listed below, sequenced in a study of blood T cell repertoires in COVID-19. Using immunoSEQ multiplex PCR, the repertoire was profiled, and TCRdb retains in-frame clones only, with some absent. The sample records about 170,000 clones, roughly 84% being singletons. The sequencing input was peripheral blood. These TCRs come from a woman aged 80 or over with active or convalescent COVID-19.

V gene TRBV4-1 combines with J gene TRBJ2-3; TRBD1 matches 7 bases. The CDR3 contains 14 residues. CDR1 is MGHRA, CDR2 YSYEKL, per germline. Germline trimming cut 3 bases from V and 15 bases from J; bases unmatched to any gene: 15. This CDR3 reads CASSQGIRDRRSYF. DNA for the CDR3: TGCGCCAGCAGCCAGGGAATCCGGGACAGACGGAGTTATTTT.

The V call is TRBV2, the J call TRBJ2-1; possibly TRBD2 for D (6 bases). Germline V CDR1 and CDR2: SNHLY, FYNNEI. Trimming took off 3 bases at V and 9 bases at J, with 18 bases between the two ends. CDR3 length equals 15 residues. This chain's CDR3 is CASSDSRLALGEQFF. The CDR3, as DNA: TGTGCCAGCAGTGATAGTCGGCTAGCGCTTGGTGAGCAGTTCTTC.

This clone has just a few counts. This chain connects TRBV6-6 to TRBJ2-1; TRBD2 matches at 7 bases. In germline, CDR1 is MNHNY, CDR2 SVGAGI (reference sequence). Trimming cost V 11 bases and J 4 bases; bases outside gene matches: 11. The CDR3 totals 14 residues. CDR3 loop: CAGASGAVYNEQFF. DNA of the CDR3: TGTGCCGGTGCTAGCGGAGCCGTATACAATGAGCAGTTCTTC.

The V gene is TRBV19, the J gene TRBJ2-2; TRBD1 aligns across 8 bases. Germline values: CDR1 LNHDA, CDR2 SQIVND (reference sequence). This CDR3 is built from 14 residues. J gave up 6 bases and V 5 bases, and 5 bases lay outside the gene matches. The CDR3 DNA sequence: TGTGCCAGTAGTCCGGGGACAGGTCCCGGGGAGCTGTTTTTT. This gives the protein CASSPGTGPGELFF.

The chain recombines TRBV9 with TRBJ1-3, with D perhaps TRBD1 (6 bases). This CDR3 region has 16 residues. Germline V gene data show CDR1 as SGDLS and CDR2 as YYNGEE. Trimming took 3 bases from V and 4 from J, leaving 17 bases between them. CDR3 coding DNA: TGTGCCAGCAGCGGGGGTACGGGACAAAGGGGAAACACCATATATTTT. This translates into CASSGGTGQRGNTIYF. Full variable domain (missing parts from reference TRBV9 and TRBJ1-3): DSGVTQTPKHLITATGQRVTLRCSPRSGDLSVYWYQQSLDQGLQFLIQYYNGEERAKGNILERFSAQQFPDLHSELNLSSLELGDSALYFCASSGGTGQRGNTIYFGEGSWLTVV.

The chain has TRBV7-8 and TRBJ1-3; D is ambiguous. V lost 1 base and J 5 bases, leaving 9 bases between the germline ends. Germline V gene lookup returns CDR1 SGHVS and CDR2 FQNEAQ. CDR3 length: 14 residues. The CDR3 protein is CASSLDEGRNTIYF. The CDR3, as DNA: TGTGCCAGCAGCTTAGACGAGGGCCGAAACACCATATATTTT. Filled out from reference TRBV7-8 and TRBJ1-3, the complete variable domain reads GAGVSQSPRYKVAKRGQDVALRCDPISGHVSLFWYQQALGQGPEFLTYFQNEAQLDKSGLPSDRFFAERPEGSVSTLKIQRTQQEDSAVYLCASSLDEGRNTIYFGEGSWLTVV.

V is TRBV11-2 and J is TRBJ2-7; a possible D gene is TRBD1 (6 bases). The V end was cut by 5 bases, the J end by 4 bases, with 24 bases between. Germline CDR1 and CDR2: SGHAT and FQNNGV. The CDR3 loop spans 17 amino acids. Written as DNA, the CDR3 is TGTGCCAGCAGCCGTTTGTGGCAGGGGTTGAGTATGTACGAGCAGTACTTC. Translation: CASSRLWQGLSMYEQYF. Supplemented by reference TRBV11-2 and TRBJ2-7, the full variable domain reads EAGVAQSPRYKIIEKRQSVAFWCNPISGHATLYWYQQILGQGPKLLIQFQNNGVVDDSQLPKDRFSAERLKGVDSTLKIQPAKLEDSAVYLCASSRLWQGLSMYEQYFGPGTRLTVT.

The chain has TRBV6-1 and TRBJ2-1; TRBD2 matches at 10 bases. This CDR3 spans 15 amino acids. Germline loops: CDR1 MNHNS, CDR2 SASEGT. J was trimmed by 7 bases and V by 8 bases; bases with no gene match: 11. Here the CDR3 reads CASSASGRNRNEQFF. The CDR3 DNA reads TGTGCCAGCTCGGCTAGCGGGAGAAACAGGAATGAGCAGTTCTTC.

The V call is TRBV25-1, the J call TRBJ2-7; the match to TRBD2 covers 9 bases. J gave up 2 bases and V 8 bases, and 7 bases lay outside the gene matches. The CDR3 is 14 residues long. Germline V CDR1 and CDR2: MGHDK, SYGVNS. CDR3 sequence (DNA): TGTGCCAGCTCGAGAGCGGGAGGTACCTACGAGCAGTACTTC. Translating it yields CASSRAGGTYEQYF.

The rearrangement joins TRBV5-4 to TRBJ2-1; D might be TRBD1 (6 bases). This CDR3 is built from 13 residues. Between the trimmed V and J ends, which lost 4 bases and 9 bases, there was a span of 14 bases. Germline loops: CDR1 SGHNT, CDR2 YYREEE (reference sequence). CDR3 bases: TGTGCCAGCAGCCGGCAGGGGACCGGTGAGCAGTTCTTC. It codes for CASSRQGTGEQFF.

CDR3 DNA sequence: TGTGCCAGTAGGAAACTCTCTAGCGGGGCGTCCTACGAGCAGTACTTC. Translating it yields CASRKLSSGASYEQYF. The chain carries TRBV19 and TRBJ2-7, with 9 bases matching TRBD2. The CDR3 runs 16 residues. J was trimmed by 1 base and V by 6 bases; bases with no gene match: 10. The germline gives CDR1 LNHDA, CDR2 SQIVND (reference sequence).

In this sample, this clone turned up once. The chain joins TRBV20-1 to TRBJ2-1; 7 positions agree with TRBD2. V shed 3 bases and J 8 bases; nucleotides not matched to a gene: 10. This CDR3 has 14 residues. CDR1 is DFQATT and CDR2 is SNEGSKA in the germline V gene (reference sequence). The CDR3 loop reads CSASGLAEDDEQFF. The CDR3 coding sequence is TGCAGTGCTAGTGGCCTAGCGGAAGACGATGAGCAGTTCTTC.

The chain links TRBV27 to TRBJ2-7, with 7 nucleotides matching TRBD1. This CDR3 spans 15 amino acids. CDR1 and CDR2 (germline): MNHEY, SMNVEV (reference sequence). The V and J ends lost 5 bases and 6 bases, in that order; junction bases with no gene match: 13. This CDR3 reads CASSARDSRWGEQYF. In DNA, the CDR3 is TGTGCCAGCAGTGCCCGGGACAGCCGGTGGGGCGAGCAGTACTTC.

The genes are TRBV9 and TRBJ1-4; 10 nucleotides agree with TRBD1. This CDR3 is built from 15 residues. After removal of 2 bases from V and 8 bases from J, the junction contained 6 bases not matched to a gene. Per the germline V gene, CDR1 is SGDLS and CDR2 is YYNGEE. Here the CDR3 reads CASSVGTGEAEKLFF. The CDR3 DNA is TGTGCCAGCAGCGTGGGGACAGGGGAAGCGGAAAAACTGTTTTTT.

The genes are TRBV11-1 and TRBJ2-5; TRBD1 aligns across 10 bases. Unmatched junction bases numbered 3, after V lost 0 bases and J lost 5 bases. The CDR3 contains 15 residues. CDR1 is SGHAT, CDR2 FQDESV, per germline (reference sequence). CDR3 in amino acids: CASSLADRGGETQYF. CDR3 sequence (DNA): TGTGCCAGCAGCTTAGCGGACAGGGGGGGGGAGACCCAGTACTTC.

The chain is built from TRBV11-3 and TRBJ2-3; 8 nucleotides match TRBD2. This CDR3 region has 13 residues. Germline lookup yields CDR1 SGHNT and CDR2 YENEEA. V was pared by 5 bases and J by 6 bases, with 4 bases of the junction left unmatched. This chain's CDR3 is CASSPTSGDTQYF. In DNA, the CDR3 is TGTGCCAGCAGCCCTACTAGCGGTGATACGCAGTATTTT. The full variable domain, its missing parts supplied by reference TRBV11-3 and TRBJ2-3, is EAGVVQSPRYKIIEKKQPVAFWCNPISGHNTLYWYLQNLGQGPELLIRYENEEAVDDSQLPKDRFSAERLKGVDSTLKIQPAELGDSAVYLCASSPTSGDTQYFGPGTRLTVL.

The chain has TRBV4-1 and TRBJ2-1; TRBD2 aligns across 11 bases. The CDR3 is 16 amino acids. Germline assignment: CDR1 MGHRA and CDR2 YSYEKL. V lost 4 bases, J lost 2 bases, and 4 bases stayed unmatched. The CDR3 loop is CASSRPGLAAYNEQFF. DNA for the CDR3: TGCGCCAGCAGCCGACCGGGACTAGCGGCCTACAATGAGCAGTTCTTC.

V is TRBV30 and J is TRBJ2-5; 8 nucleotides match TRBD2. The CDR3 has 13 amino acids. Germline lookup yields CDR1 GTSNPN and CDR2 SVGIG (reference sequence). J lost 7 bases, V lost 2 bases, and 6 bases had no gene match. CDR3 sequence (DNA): TGTGCCTGGAGTCAGACTAGCGTGGGGACCCAGTACTTC. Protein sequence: CAWSQTSVGTQYF.

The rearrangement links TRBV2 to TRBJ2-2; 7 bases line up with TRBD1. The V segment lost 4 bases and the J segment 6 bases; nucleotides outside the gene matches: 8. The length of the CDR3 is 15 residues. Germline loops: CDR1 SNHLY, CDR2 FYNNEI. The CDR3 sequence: CASSADRAVAGELFF. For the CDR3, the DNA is TGTGCCAGCAGTGCTGACAGGGCGGTCGCCGGGGAGCTGTTTTTT. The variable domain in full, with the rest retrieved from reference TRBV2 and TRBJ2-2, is EPEVTQTPSHQVTQMGQEVILRCVPISNHLYFYWYRQILGQKVEFLVSFYNNEISEKSEIFDDQFSVERPDGSNFTLKIRSTKLEDSAMYFCASSADRAVAGELFFGEGSRLTVL.

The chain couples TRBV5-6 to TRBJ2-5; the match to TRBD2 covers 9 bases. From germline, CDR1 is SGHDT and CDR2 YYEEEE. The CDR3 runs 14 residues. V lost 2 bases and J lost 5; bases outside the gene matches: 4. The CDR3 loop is CASSLIAGVETQYF. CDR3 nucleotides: TGTGCCAGCAGCTTAATAGCGGGAGTGGAGACCCAGTACTTC.

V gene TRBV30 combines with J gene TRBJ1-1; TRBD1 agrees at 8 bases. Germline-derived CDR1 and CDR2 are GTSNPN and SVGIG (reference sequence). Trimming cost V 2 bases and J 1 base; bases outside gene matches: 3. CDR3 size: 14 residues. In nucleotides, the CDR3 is TGTGCCTGGAGTTCGACAGGGGCGAACACTGAAGCTTTCTTT. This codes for CAWSSTGANTEAFF.

CDR3 in amino acids: CASSSTVSYEQYF. The DNA for the CDR3 is TGTGCCAGCAGCTCAACAGTATCCTACGAGCAGTACTTC. The rearrangement links TRBV9 to TRBJ2-7, with no clear D. CDR1 and CDR2 (germline): SGDLS, YYNGEE. The CDR3 runs to 13 residues. V lost 4 bases to trimming and J lost 1 base, with 9 bases between them. Looking up the rest from reference TRBV9 and TRBJ2-7 gives the full variable domain: DSGVTQTPKHLITATGQRVTLRCSPRSGDLSVYWYQQSLDQGLQFLIQYYNGEERAKGNILERFSAQQFPDLHSELNLSSLELGDSALYFCASSSTVSYEQYFGPGTRLTVT.

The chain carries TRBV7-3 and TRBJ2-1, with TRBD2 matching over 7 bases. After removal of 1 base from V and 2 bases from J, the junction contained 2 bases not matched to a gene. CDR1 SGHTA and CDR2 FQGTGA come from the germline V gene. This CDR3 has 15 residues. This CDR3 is CASSLSGSPYNEQFF. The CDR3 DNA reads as TGTGCCAGCAGCTTAAGCGGGAGCCCCTACAATGAGCAGTTCTTC.

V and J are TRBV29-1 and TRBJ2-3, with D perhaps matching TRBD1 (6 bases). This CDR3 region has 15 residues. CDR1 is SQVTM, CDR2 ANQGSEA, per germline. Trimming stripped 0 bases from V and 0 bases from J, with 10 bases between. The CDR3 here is CSVEDRTESTDTQYF. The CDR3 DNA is TGCAGCGTTGAAGATAGGACAGAAAGCACAGATACGCAGTATTTT.

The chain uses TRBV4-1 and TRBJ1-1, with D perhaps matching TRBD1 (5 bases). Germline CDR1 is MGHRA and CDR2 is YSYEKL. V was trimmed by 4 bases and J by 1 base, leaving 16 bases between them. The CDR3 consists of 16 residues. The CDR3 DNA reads TGCGCCAGCAGCCGCTCCTCGCAGGGAGGGAACACTGAAGCTTTCTTT. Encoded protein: CASSRSSQGGNTEAFF.

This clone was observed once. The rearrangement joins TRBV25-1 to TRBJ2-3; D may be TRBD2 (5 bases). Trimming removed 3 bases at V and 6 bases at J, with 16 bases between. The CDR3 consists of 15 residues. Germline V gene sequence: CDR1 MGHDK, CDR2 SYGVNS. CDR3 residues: CASSDPGRRSDTQYF. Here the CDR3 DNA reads TGTGCCAGCAGTGACCCGGGAAGACGATCGGATACGCAGTATTTT. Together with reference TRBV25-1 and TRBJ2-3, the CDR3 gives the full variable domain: EADIYQTPRYLVIGTGKKITLECSQTMGHDKMYWYQQDPGMELHLIHYSYGVNSTEKGDLSSESTVSRIRTEHFPLTLESARPSHTSQYLCASSDPGRRSDTQYFGPGTRLTVL.

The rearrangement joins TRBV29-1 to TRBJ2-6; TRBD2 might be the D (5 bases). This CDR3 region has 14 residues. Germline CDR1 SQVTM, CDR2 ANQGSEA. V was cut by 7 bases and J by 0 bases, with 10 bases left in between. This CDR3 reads CSAGSGSGANVLTF. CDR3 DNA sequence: TGCAGCGCGGGATCAGGCTCTGGGGCCAACGTCCTGACTTTC.

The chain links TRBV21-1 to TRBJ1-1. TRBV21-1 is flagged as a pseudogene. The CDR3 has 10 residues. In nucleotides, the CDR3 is TGTGCCAGCAGCACCAGCGGGGAACTCTTT. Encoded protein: CASSTSGELF.

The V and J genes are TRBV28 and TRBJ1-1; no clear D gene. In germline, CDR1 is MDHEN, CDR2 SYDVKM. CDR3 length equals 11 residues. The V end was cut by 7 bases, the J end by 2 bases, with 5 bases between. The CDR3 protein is CASTTNTEAFF. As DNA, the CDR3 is TGTGCCAGCACCACAAACACTGAAGCTTTCTTT.

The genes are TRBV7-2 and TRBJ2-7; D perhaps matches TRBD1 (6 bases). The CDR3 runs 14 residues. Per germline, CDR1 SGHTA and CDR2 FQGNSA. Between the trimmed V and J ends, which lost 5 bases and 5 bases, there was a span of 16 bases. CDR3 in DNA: TGTGCCAGCAGCGAAAACTTGGGGGCCCACGAGCAGTACTTC. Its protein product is CASSENLGAHEQYF. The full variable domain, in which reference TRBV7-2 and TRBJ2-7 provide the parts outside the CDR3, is GAGVSQSPSNKVTEKGKDVELRCDPISGHTALYWYRQSLGQGLEFLIYFQGNSAPDKSGLPSDRFSAERTGGSVSTLTIQRTQQEDSAVYLCASSENLGAHEQYFGPGTRLTVT.

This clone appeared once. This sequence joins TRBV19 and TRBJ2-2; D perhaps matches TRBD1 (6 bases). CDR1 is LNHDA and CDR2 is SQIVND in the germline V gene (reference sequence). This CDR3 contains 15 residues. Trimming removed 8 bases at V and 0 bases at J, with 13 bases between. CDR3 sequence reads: CASQRDTSNTGELFF. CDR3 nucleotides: TGTGCCAGTCAAAGGGACACCTCGAACACCGGGGAGCTGTTTTTT.

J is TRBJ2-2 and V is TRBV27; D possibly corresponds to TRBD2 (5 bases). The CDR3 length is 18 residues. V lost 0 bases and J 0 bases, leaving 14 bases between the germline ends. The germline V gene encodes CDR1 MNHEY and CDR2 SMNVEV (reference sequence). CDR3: CASSLSDAQAANTGELFF. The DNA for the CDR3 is TGTGCCAGCAGTTTATCGGACGCTCAAGCGGCGAACACCGGGGAGCTGTTTTTT.